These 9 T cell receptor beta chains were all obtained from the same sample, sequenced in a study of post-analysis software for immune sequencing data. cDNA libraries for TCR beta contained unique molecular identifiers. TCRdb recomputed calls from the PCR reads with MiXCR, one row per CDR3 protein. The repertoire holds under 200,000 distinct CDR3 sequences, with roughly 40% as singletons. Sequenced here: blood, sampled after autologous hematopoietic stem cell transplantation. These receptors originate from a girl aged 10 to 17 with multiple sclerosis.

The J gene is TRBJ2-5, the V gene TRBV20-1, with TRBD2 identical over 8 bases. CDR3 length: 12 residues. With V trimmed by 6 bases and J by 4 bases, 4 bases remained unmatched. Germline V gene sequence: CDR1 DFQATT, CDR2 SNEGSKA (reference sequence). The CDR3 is CSAGRATETQYF. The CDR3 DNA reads TGCAGTGCCGGGAGGGCTACAGAGACCCAGTACTTC.

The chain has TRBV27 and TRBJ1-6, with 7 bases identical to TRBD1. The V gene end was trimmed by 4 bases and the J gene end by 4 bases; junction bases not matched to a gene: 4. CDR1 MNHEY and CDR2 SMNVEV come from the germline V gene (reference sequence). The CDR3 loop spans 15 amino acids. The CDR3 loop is CASSSGQSYNSPLHF. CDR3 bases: TGTGCCAGCAGTTCGGGACAGTCTTATAATTCACCCCTCCACTTT.

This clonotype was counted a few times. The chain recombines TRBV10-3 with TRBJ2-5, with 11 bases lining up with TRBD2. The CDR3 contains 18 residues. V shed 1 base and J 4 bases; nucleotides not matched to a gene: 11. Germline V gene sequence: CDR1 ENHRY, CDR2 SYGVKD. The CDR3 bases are TGTGCCATCAGTGAGTTAGCGGGAGGGCCGGGAACTCGAGAGACCCAGTACTTC. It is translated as CAISELAGGPGTRETQYF.

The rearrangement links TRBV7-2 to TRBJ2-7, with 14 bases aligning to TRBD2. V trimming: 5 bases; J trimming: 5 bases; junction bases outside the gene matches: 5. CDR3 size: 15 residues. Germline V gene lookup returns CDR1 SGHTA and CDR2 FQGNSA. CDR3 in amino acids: CASSRRLAGGHEQYF. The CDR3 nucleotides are TGTGCCAGCAGCCGCCGACTAGCGGGAGGGCACGAGCAGTACTTC.

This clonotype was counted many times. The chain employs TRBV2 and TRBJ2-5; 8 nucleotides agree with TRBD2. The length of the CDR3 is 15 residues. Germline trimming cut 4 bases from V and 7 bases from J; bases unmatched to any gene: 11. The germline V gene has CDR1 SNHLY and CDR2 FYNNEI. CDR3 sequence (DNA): TGTGCCAGCAGTGCCCTAGCGGGCGCTCCAGGGACCCAGTACTTC. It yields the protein CASSALAGAPGTQYF. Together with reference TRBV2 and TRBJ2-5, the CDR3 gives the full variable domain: EPEVTQTPSHQVTQMGQEVILRCVPISNHLYFYWYRQILGQKVEFLVSFYNNEISEKSEIFDDQFSVERPDGSNFTLKIRSTKLEDSAMYFCASSALAGAPGTQYFGPGTRLLVL.

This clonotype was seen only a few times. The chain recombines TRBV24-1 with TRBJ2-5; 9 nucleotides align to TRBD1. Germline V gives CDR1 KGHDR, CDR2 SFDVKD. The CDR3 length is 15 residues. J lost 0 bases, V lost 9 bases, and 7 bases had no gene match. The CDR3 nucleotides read TGTGCCACCCGAATCGGGGACAGGGACCAAGAGACCCAGTACTTC. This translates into CATRIGDRDQETQYF.

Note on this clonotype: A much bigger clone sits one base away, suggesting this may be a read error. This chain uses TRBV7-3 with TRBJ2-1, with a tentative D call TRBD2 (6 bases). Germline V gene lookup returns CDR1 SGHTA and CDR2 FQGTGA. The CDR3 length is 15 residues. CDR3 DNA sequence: TGTGCCGGCAGCTTAATTGCGGGGACCTACAATGAGCAGTTCTTC. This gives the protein CAGSLIAGTYNEQFF.

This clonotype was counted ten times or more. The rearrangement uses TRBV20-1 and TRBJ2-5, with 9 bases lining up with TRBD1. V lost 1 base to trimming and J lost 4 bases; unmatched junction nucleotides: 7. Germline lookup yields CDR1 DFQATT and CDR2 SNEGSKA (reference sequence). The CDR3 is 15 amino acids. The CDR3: CSARGYRGRRETQYF. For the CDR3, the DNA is TGCAGTGCTAGAGGGTACAGGGGGCGCCGAGAGACCCAGTACTTC.

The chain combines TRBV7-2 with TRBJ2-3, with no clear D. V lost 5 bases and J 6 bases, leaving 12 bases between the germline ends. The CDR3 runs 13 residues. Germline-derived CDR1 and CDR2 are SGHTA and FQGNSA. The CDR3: CASSTRTIDTQYF. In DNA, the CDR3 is TGTGCCAGCAGCACCCGGACGATCGATACGCAGTATTTT. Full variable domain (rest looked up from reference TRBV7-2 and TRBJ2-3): GAGVSQSPSNKVTEKGKDVELRCDPISGHTALYWYRQSLGQGLEFLIYFQGNSAPDKSGLPSDRFSAERTGGSVSTLTIQRTQQEDSAVYLCASSTRTIDTQYFGPGTRLTVL.